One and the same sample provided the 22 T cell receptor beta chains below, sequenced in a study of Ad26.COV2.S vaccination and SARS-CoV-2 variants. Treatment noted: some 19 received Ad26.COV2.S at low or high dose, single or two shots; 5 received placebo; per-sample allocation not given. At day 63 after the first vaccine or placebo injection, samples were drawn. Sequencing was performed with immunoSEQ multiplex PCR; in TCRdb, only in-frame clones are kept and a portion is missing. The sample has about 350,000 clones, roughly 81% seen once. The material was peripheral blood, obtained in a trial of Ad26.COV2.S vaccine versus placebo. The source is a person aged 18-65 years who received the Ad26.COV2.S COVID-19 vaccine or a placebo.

The CDR3 region has the DNA TGTGCCAGCAGTGAATATAGGGGATCAGGGGCGTACTTC. Protein product: CASSEYRGSGAYF. This rearrangement joins TRBV2 to TRBJ2-7, with a tentative D call TRBD1 (6 bases). The CDR3 length is 13 residues. The V gene's germline CDR1 is SNHLY and CDR2 FYNNEI. With 2 bases removed from V and 12 bases from J, the gap between germline ends came to 17 bases.

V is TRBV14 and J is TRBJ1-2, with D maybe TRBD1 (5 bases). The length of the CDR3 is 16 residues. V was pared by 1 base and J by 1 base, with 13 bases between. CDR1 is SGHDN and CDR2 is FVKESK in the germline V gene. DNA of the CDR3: TGTGCCAGCAGCCAAGCCGCACGACAGTATAACTATGGCTACACCTTC. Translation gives CASSQAARQYNYGYTF.

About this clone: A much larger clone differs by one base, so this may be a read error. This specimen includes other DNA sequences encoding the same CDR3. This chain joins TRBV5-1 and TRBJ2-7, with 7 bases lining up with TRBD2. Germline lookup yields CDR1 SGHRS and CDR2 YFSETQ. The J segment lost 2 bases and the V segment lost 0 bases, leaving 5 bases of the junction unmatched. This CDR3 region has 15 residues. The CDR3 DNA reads TGCGCCAGCAGCTTGGGACTAGCAGTTCCCTACGAGCAGTACTTC. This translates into CASSLGLAVPYEQYF.

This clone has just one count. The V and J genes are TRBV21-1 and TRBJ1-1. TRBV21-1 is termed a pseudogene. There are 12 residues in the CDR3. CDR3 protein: CATRDLNTEAFF. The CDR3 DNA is TGTGCCACCCGGGATTTAAACACTGAAGCTTTCTTT.

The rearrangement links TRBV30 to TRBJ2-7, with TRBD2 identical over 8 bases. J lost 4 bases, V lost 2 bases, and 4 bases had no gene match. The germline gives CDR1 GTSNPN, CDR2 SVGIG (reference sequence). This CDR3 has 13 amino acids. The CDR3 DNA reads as TGTGCCTGGAGTACGACTAGCGCTTACGAGCAGTACTTC. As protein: CAWSTTSAYEQYF.

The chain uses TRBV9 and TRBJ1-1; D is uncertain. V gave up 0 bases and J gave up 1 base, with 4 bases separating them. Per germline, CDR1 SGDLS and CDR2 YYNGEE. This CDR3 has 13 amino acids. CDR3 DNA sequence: TGTGCCAGCAGCGTAGCCAAGAACACTGAAGCTTTCTTT. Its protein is CASSVAKNTEAFF.

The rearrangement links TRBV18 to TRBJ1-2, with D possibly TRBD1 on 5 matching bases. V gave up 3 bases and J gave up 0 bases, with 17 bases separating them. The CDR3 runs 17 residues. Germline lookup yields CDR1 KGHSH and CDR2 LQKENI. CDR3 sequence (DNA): TGTGCCAGCTCACCCGGCTGGGGGAGTACCACTAACTATGGCTACACCTTC. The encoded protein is CASSPGWGSTTNYGYTF.

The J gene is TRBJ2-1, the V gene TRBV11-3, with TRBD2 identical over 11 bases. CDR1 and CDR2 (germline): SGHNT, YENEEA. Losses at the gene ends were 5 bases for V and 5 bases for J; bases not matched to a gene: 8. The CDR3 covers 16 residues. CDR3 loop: CASSLRGTSGNNEQFF. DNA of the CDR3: TGTGCCAGCAGCCTCAGGGGGACTAGCGGCAACAATGAGCAGTTCTTC.

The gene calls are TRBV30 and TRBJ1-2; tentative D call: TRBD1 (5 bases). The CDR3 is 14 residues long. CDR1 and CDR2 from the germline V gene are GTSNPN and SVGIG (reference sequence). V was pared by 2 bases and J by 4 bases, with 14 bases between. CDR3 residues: CAWSRRGTGYGYTF. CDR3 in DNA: TGTGCCTGGAGTCGAAGAGGGACCGGCTATGGCTACACCTTC.

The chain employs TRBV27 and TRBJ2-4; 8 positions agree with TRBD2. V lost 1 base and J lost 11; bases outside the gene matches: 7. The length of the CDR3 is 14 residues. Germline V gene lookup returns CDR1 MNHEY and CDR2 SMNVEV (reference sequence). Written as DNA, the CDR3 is TGTGCCAGCAGTTTATTCGCGGGAGGACCCCTTCAGTACTTC. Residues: CASSLFAGGPLQYF.

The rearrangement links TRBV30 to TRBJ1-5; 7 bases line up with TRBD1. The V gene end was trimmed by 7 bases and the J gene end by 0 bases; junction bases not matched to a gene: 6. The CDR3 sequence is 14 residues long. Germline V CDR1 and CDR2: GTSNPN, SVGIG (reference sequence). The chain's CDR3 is CAYSGGYSNQPQHF. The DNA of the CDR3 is TGTGCCTACTCAGGGGGTTATAGCAATCAGCCCCAGCATTTT.

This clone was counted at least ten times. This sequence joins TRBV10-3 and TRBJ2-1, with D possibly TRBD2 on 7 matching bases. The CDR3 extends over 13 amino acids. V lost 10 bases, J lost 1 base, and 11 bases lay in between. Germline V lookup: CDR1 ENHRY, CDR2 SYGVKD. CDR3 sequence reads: CATGGSSYNEQFF. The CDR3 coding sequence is TGTGCCACGGGGGGCTCATCCTACAATGAGCAGTTCTTC.

The CDR3 bases are TGCGCCAGCAGCCAAGTGTCCGGGGCGGGCTCGCTTAATGAAAAACTGTTTTTT. This encodes CASSQVSGAGSLNEKLFF. The chain uses TRBV4-1 and TRBJ1-4, with a possible D match to TRBD1 (5 bases). The CDR3 covers 18 residues. V was trimmed by 1 base and J by 4 bases, leaving 19 bases between them. Germline CDR1 is MGHRA and CDR2 is YSYEKL.

The CDR3, as DNA: TGTGCCAGCAGTTACTCAGGACCTTACGGAGCTTTCTTT. It yields the protein CASSYSGPYGAFF. J is TRBJ1-1 and V is TRBV6-5; the D is unclear. Trimming pared 0 bases from V and 10 bases from J, leaving 12 bases between. The CDR3 sequence is 13 residues long. Germline V gene sequence: CDR1 MNHEY, CDR2 SVGAGI.

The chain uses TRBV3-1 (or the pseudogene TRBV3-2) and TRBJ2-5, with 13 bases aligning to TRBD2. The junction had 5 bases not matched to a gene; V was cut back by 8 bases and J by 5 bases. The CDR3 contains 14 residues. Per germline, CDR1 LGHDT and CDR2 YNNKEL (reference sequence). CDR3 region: CASGTSGVSETQYF. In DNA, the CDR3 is TGTGCCAGCGGGACTAGCGGGGTGTCGGAGACCCAGTACTTC.

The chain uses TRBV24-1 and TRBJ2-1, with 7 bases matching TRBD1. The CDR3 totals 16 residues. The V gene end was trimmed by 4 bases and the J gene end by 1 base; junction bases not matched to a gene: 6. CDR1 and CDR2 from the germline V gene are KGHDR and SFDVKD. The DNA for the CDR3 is TGTGCCACCAGTGACACGACAGGGAAATCCTACAATGAGCAGTTCTTC. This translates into CATSDTTGKSYNEQFF.

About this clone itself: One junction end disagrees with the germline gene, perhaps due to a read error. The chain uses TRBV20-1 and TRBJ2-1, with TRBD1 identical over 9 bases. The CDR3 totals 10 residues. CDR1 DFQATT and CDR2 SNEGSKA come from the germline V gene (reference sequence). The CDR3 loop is CSASRDRDIF. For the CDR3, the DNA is TGCAGTGCTAGCAGGGACAGGGATATCTTC.

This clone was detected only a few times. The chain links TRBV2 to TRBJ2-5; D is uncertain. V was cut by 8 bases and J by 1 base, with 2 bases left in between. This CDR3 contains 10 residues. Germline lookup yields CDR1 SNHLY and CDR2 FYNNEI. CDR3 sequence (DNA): TGTGCCAGCTCCCAAGAGACCCAGTACTTC. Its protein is CASSQETQYF.

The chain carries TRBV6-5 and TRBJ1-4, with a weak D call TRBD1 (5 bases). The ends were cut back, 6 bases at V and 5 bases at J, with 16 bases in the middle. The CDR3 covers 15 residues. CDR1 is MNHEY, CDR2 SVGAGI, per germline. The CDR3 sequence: CASSPLGRQNEKLFF. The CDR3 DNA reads TGTGCCAGCAGCCCGCTGGGACGGCAAAATGAAAAACTGTTTTTT.

The CDR3 loop is CASSHERGMNTEAFF. The DNA for the CDR3 is TGTGCCAGCAGCCACGAACGGGGCATGAACACTGAAGCTTTCTTT. V is TRBV7-2 and J is TRBJ1-1, with D perhaps matching TRBD1 (5 bases). V was clipped by 5 bases and J by 0 bases, with 13 bases between them. The CDR3 is 15 residues long. Germline V CDR1 and CDR2: SGHTA, FQGNSA. Supplemented by reference TRBV7-2 and TRBJ1-1, the full variable domain reads GAGVSQSPSNKVTEKGKDVELRCDPISGHTALYWYRQSLGQGLEFLIYFQGNSAPDKSGLPSDRFSAERTGGSVSTLTIQRTQQEDSAVYLCASSHERGMNTEAFFGQGTRLTVV.

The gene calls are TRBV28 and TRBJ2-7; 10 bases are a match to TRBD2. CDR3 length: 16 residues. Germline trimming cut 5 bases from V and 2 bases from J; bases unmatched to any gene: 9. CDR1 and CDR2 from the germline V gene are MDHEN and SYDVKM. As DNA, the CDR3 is TGTGCCAGCAGTCTACTCCTCCTAGCGGGGGCCTACGAGCAGTACTTC. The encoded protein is CASSLLLLAGAYEQYF.

The CDR3, as DNA: TGCGCCCTCGTCGGAGGGGTTATCTCTGGGGCCAACGTCCTGACTTTC. This gives the protein CALVGGVISGANVLTF. This chain links TRBV23-1 with TRBJ2-6; D may be TRBD2 (6 bases). TRBV23-1 is an ORF; its function is uncertain. This CDR3 region has 16 residues. V was clipped by 11 bases and J by 0 bases, with 17 bases between them.